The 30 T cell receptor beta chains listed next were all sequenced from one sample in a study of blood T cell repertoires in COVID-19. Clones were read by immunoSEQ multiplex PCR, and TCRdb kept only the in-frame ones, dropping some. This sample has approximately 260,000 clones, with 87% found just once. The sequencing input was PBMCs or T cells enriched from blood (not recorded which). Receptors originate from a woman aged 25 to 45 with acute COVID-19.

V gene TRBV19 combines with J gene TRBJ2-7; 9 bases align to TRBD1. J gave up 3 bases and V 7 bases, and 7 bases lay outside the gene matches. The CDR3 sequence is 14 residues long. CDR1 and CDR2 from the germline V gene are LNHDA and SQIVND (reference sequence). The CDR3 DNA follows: TGTGCCAGTAAATCACAGGGGGCTAACTACGAGCAGTACTTC. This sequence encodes CASKSQGANYEQYF.

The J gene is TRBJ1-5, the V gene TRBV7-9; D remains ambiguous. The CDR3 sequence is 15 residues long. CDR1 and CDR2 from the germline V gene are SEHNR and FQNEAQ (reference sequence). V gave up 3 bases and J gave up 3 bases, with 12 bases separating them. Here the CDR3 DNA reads TGTGCCAGCAGCTTCAACGGTCGTCCCAATCAGCCCCAGCATTTT. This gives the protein CASSFNGRPNQPQHF.

Written as DNA, the CDR3 is TGTGCCAGCAGTTGGGGACTAGCGGGAGTACAGAGAGAGACCCAGTACTTC. Protein product: CASSWGLAGVQRETQYF. The chain employs TRBV28 and TRBJ2-5; 14 bases agree with TRBD2. J gave up 4 bases and V 4 bases, and 8 bases lay outside the gene matches. CDR1 is MDHEN and CDR2 is SYDVKM in the germline V gene. The CDR3 covers 17 residues.

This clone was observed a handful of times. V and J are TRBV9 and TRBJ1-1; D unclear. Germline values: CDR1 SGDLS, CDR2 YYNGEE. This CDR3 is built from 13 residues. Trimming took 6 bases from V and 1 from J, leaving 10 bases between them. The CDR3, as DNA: TGTGCCAGCAAGGGAGAGACGAACACTGAAGCTTTCTTT. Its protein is CASKGETNTEAFF.

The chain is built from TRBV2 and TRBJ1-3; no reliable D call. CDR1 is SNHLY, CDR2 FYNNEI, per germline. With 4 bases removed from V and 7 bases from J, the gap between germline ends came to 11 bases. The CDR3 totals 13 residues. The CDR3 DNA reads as TGTGCCAGCAGTGTGGAGGGTGGGAACACCATATATTTT. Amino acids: CASSVEGGNTIYF. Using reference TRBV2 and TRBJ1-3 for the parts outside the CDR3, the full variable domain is EPEVTQTPSHQVTQMGQEVILRCVPISNHLYFYWYRQILGQKVEFLVSFYNNEISEKSEIFDDQFSVERPDGSNFTLKIRSTKLEDSAMYFCASSVEGGNTIYFGEGSWLTVV.

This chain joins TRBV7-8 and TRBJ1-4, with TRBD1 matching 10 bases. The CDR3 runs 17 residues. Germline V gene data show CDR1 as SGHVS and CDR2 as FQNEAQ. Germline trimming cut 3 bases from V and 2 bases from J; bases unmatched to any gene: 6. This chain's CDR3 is CASSFGTGVNTNEKLFF. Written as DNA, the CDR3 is TGTGCCAGCAGCTTTGGGACAGGGGTAAATACTAATGAAAAACTGTTTTTT.

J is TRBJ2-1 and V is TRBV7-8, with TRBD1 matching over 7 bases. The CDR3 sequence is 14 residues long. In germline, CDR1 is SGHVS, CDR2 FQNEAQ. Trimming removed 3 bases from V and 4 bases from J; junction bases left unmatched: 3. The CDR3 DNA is TGTGCCAGCAGCTTCTACAGGGGTTACAATGAGCAGTTCTTC. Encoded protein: CASSFYRGYNEQFF. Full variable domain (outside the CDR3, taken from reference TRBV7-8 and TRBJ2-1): GAGVSQSPRYKVAKRGQDVALRCDPISGHVSLFWYQQALGQGPEFLTYFQNEAQLDKSGLPSDRFFAERPEGSVSTLKIQRTQQEDSAVYLCASSFYRGYNEQFFGPGTRLTVL.

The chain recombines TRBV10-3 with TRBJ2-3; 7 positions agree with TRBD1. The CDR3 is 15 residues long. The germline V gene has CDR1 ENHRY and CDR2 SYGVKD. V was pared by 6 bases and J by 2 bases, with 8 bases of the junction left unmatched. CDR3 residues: CAIRPTGQITDTQYF. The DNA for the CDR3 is TGTGCCATCAGGCCGACGGGACAGATCACAGATACGCAGTATTTT.

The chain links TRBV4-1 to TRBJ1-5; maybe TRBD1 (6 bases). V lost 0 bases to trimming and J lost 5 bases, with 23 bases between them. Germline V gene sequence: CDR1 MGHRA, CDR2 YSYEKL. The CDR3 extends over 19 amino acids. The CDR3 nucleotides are TGCGCCAGCAGCCAAGATGGGGGCGGGCGGGGGATTAGGTATCAGCCCCAGCATTTT. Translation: CASSQDGGGRGIRYQPQHF.

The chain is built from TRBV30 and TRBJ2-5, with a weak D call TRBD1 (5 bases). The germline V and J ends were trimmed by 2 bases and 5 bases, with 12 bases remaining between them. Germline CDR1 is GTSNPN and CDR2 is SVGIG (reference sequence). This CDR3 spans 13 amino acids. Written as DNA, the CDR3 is TGTGCCTGGAGTTACCGACAGAGGGAGACCCAGTACTTC. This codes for CAWSYRQRETQYF.

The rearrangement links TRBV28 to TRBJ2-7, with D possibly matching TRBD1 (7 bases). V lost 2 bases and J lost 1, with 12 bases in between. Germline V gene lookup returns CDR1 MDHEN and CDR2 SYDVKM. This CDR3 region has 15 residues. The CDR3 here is CASSLGGTASYEQYF. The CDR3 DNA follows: TGTGCCAGCAGTTTAGGGGGGACAGCGTCCTACGAGCAGTACTTC.

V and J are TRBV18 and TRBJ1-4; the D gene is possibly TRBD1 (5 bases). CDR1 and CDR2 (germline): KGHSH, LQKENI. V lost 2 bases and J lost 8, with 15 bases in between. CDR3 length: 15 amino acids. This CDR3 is CASSPTGGAGEKLFF. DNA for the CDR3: TGTGCCAGCTCACCAACAGGCGGCGCTGGAGAAAAACTGTTTTTT. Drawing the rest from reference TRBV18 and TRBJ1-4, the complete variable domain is NAGVMQNPRHLVRRRGQEARLRCSPMKGHSHVYWYRQLPEEGLKFMVYLQKENIIDESGMPKERFSAEFPKEGPSILRIQQVVRGDSAAYFCASSPTGGAGEKLFFGSGTQLSVL.

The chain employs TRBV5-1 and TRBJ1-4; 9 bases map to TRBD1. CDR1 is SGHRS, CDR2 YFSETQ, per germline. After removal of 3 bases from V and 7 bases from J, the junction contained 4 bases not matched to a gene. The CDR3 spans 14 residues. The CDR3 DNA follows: TGCGCCAGCAGCTCACAGGGGGCCCGTGAAAAACTGTTTTTT. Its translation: CASSSQGAREKLFF.

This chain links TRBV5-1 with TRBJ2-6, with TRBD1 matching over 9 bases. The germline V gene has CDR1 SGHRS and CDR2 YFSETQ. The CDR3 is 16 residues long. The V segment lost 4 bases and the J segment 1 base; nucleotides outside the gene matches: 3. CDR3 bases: TGCGCCAGCAGCCTTGACAGGGGGTCTGGGGCCAACGTCCTGACTTTC. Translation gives CASSLDRGSGANVLTF. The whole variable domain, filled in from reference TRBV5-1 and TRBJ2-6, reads KAGVTQTPRYLIKTRGQQVTLSCSPISGHRSVSWYQQTPGQGLQFLFEYFSETQRNKGNFPGRFSGRQFSNSRSEMNVSTLELGDSALYLCASSLDRGSGANVLTFGAGSRLTVL.

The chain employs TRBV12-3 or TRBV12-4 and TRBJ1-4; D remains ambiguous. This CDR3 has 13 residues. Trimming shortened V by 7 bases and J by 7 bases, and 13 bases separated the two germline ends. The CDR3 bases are TGTGCCAGCACCGGTCTATCAGGTGAAAAACTGTTTTTT. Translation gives CASTGLSGEKLFF.

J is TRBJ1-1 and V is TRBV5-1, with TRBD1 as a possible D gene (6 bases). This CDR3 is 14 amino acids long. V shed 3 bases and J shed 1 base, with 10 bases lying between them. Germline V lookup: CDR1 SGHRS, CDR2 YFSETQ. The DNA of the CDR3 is TGCGCCAGCAGCTACAGGGATGAGAACACTGAAGCTTTCTTT. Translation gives CASSYRDENTEAFF. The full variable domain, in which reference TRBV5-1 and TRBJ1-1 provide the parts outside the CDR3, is KAGVTQTPRYLIKTRGQQVTLSCSPISGHRSVSWYQQTPGQGLQFLFEYFSETQRNKGNFPGRFSGRQFSNSRSEMNVSTLELGDSALYLCASSYRDENTEAFFGQGTRLTVV.

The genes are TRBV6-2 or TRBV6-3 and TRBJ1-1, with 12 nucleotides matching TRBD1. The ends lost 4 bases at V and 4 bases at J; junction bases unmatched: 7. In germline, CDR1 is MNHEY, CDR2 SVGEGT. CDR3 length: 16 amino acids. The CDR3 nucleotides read TGTGCCAGCAGTTCTCCGGGACAGGGGGCTTTCACTGAAGCTTTCTTT. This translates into CASSSPGQGAFTEAFF.

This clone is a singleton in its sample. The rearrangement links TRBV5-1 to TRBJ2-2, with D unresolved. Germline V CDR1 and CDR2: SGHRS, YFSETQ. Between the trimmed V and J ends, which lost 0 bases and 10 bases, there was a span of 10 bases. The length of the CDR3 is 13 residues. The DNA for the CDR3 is TGCGCCAGCAGCTTGGGTGGGCACGAGGAGCTGTTTTTT. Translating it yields CASSLGGHEELFF.

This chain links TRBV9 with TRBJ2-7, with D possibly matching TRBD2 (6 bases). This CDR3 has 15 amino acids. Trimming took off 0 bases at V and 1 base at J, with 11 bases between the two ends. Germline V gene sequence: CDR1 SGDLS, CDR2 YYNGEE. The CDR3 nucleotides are TGTGCCAGCAGCGTAGGAGGGGCGGGGTCCTACGAGCAGTACTTC. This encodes CASSVGGAGSYEQYF.

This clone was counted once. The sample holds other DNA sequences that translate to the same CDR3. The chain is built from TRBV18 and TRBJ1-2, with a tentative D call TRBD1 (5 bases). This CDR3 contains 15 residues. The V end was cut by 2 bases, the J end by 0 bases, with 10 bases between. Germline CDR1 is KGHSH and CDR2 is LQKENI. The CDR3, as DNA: TGTGCCAGCTCACCAGGGCAGGGTACTAACTATGGCTACACCTTC. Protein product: CASSPGQGTNYGYTF.

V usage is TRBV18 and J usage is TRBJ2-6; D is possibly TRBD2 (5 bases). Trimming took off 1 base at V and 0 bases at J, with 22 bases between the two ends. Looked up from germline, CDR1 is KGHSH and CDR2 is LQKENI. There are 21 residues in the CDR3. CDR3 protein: CASSPRVLRGLDISGANVLTF. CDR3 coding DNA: TGTGCCAGCTCACCACGGGTTTTACGGGGATTAGACATCTCTGGGGCCAACGTCCTGACTTTC.

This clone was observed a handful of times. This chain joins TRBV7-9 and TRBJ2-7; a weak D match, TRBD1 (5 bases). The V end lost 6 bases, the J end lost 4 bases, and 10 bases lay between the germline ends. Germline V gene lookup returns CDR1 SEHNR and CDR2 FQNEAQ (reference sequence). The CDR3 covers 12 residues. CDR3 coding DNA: TGTGCCAGCAGTTCCAGACAGTACGAGCAGTACTTC. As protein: CASSSRQYEQYF.

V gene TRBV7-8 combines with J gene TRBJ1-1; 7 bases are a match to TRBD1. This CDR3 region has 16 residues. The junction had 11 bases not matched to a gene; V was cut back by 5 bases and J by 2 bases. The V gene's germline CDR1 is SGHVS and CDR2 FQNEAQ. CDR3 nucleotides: TGTGCCAGCAGCGTCGGGACAGCGAGGCTTAACACTGAAGCTTTCTTT. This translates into CASSVGTARLNTEAFF.

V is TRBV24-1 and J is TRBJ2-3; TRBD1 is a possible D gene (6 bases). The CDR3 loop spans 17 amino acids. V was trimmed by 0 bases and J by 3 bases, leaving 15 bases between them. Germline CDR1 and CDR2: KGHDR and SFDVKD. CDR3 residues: CATSDLAQGIGTDTQYF. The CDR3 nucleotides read TGTGCCACCAGTGATTTGGCCCAGGGGATAGGAACAGATACGCAGTATTTT.

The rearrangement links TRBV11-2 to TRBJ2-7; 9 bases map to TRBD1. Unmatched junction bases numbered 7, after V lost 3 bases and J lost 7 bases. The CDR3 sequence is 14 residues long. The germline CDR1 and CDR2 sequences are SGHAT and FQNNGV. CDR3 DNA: TGTGCCAGCAGCTTCCGGGACAGGGTCTGGGAGCAGTACTTC. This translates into CASSFRDRVWEQYF.

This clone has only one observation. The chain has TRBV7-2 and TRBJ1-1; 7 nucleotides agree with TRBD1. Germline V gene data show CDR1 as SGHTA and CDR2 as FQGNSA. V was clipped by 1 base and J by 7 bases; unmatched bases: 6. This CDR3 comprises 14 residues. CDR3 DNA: TGTGCCAGCAGCTTAGATAACAGGGGAAATGAAGCTTTCTTT. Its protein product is CASSLDNRGNEAFF.

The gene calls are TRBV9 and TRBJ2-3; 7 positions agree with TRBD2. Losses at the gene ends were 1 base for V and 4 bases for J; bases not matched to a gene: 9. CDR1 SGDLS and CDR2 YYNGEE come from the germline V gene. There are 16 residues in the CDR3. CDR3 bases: TGTGCCAGCAGCGTATCGGCGGGGGAGGGCGCAGATACGCAGTATTTT. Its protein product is CASSVSAGEGADTQYF. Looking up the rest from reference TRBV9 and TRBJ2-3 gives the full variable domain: DSGVTQTPKHLITATGQRVTLRCSPRSGDLSVYWYQQSLDQGLQFLIQYYNGEERAKGNILERFSAQQFPDLHSELNLSSLELGDSALYFCASSVSAGEGADTQYFGPGTRLTVL.

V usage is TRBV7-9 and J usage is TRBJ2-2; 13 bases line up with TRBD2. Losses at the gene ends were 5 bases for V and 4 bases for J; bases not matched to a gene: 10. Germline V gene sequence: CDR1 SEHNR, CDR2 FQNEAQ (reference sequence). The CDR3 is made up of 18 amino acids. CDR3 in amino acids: CASSPGLAGFHGTGELFF. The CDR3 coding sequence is TGTGCCAGCAGCCCGGGACTAGCGGGGTTTCATGGCACCGGGGAGCTGTTTTTT.

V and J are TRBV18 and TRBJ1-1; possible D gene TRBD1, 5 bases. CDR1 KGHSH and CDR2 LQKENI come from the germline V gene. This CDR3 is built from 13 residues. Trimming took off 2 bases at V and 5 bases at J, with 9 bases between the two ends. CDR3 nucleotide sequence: TGTGCCAGCTCACCAACCGGGGGGACTGAAGCTTTCTTT. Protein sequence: CASSPTGGTEAFF.

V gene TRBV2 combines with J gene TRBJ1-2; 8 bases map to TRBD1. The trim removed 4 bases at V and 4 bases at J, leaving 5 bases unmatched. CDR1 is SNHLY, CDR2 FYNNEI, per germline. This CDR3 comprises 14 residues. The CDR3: CASSGTGGAYGYTF. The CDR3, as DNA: TGTGCCAGCAGTGGTACAGGGGGTGCCTATGGCTACACCTTC. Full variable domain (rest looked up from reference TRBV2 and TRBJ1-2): EPEVTQTPSHQVTQMGQEVILRCVPISNHLYFYWYRQILGQKVEFLVSFYNNEISEKSEIFDDQFSVERPDGSNFTLKIRSTKLEDSAMYFCASSGTGGAYGYTFGSGTRLTVV.